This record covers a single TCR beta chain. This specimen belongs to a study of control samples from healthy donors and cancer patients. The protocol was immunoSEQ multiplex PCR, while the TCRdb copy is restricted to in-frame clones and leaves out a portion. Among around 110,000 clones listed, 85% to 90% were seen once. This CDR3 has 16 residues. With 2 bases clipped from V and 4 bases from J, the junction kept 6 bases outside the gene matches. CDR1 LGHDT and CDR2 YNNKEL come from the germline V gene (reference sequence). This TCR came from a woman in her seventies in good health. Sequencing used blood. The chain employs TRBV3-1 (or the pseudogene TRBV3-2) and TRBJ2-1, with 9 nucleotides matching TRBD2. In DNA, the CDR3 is TGTGCCAGCAGCCAACCAGGACTAGCGTTATACAATGAGCAGTTCTTC. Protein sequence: CASSQPGLALYNEQFF.